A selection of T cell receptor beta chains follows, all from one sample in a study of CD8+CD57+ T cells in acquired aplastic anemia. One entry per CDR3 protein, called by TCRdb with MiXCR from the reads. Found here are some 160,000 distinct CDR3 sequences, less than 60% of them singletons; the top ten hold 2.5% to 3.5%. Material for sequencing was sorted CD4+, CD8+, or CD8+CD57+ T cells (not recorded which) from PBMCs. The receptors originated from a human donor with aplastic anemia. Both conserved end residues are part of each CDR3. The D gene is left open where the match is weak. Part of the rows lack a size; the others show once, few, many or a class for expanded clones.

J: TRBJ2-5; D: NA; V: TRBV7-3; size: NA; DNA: TGTGCCAGTAGTATGGTGGGGCAAGAGACCCAGTACTTC; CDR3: CASSMVGQETQYF
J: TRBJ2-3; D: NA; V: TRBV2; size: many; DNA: TGTGCCTGCCAGCAGTCCCTTATTACGCAGTATTTT; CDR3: CACQQSLITQYF
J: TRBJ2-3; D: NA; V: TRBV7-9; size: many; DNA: TGTGCCAGCAGCCATAGTAGCACAGATACGCAGTATTTT; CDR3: CASSHSSTDTQYF
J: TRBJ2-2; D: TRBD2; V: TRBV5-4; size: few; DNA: TGTGCCAGCAGCCTGGGAACTAGCGGGATCACCGGGGAGCTGTTTTTT; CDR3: CASSLGTSGITGELFF
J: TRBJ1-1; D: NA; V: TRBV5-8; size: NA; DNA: TGTGCCAGCAGCCCTAGCGGGGCCCGTTACACTGAAGCTTTCTTT; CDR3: CASSPSGARYTEAFF
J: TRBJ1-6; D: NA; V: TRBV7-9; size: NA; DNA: TGTGCCAGCAGCTTAGAACAGCCCTGGCGATCCCTCCACTTT; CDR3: CASSLEQPWRSLHF
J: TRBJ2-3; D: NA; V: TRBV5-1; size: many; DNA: TGCGCCAGCAGCCTTGACAGAGGCGACACAGATACGCAGTATTTT; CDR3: CASSLDRGDTDTQYF
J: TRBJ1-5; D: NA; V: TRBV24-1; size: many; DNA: TGTGCCACCAGTGAGGGGACCAGCAATCAGCCCCAGCATTTT; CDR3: CATSEGTSNQPQHF
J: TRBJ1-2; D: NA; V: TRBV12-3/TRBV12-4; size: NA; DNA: TGTGCCAGCAGTTCGGACGGGGCCTATGGCTACACCTTC; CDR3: CASSSDGAYGYTF
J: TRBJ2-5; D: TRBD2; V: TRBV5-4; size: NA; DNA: TGTGCCAGCAGCTTGGGGGGACTAGCGCCGTTTACCCTAGAGACCCAGTACTTC; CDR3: CASSLGGLAPFTLETQYF
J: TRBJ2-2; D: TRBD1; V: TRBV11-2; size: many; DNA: TGTGCCAGCAGCACCCGGACAGGGGGATCGACCGGGGAGCTGTTTTTT; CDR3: CASSTRTGGSTGELFF
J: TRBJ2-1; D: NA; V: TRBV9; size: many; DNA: TGTGCCAGCAGCGTAGTCCCTGGGGTTAATGAGCAGTTCTTC; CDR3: CASSVVPGVNEQFF